These 25 T cell receptor beta chains were sequenced from one sample in a study of beta chain features in type 1 diabetes. Whole-study results and caveats: Type 1 diabetes patients had TCRB CDR3s that were shorter (moderately but significantly so) in all four CD4+ subsets.

Reverse transcribing all isolated RNA meant expressed TCRB transcripts were sequenced. Sequenced by immunoSEQ multiplex PCR; TCRdb stores in-frame clones only, minus some. In the table there are around 70,000 clones, roughly 49% of which are singletons. These receptors are not linked to any known antigen. The sequenced sample was central memory CD4+ T cells from blood. Source of these receptors: a man under 40 with type 1 diabetes.

This clone appeared a few times. V and J are TRBV18 and TRBJ2-1, with D hard to call. V lost 0 bases to trimming and J lost 1 base, with 7 bases between them. Germline V gene lookup returns CDR1 KGHSH and CDR2 LQKENI. The CDR3 runs 15 residues. Written as DNA, the CDR3 is TGTGCCAGCTCACCACCGAGTATTTCCTACAATGAGCAGTTCTTC. Protein sequence: CASSPPSISYNEQFF.

The chain recombines TRBV7-2 with TRBJ2-1, with TRBD2 identical over 8 bases. This CDR3 is 15 amino acids long. Germline V CDR1 and CDR2: SGHTA, FQGNSA. Trimming removed 0 bases from V and 7 bases from J; junction bases left unmatched: 5. CDR3 sequence reads: CASSLAGGVFNEQFF. CDR3 nucleotide sequence: TGTGCCAGCAGCTTAGCCGGGGGGGTCTTTAATGAGCAGTTCTTC.

This chain uses TRBV19 with TRBJ1-4; the D is unclear. The CDR3 has 14 amino acids. V gave up 6 bases and J gave up 0 bases, with 8 bases separating them. CDR1 is LNHDA, CDR2 SQIVND, per germline (reference sequence). DNA for the CDR3: TGTGCCAGTAGGATCACTCCAACTAATGAAAAACTGTTTTTT. It translates to CASRITPTNEKLFF.

The CDR3 coding sequence is TGTGCCAGCAGTACCCCCGGGACAACTTACAATGAGCAGTTCTTC. This encodes CASSTPGTTYNEQFF. The chain recombines TRBV27 with TRBJ2-1; tentative D call: TRBD1 (6 bases). V lost 5 bases, J lost 4 bases, and 15 bases lay in between. The CDR3 contains 15 residues. Germline V gene data show CDR1 as MNHEY and CDR2 as SMNVEV (reference sequence).

J is TRBJ1-1 and V is TRBV10-1; D is unresolved. The CDR3 has 9 amino acids. Trimming left V 6 bases short and J 10 bases short, with 6 bases between. Germline V gene data show CDR1 as WNHNN and CDR2 as SYGVQD (reference sequence). The CDR3 region is CASRPGAFF. The CDR3 region has the DNA TGCGCCAGCAGACCCGGAGCTTTCTTT.

Details on this clone: The identical CDR3 is also encoded by other nucleotide sequences in the sample. DNA for the CDR3: TGCAGCGTCGACAGGGGGCGAGAGACCCAGTACTTC. Protein: CSVDRGRETQYF. This chain connects TRBV29-1 to TRBJ2-5; TRBD1 agrees at 10 bases. The ends lost 6 bases at V and 4 bases at J; junction bases unmatched: 2. From germline, CDR1 is SQVTM and CDR2 ANQGSEA. The CDR3 runs to 12 residues.

The chain employs TRBV28 and TRBJ1-1, with a possible D match to TRBD1 (5 bases). V was pared by 4 bases and J by 4 bases, with 13 bases between. The CDR3 has 14 residues. Germline V gene lookup returns CDR1 MDHEN and CDR2 SYDVKM. The CDR3 DNA reads TGTGCCAGCAGTTCCCCGACAGACCTCACTGAAGCTTTCTTT. This encodes CASSSPTDLTEAFF.

This clone turned up a few times. For the CDR3, the DNA is TGTGCCAGCAGTGAAGCATTCGGGACAGGGAGGAACGAGCAGTACTTC. Translation gives CASSEAFGTGRNEQYF. The V gene is TRBV6-1, the J gene TRBJ2-7, with 9 nucleotides matching TRBD1. CDR3 length: 16 amino acids. Germline CDR1 MNHNS, CDR2 SASEGT. After removal of 0 bases from V and 5 bases from J, the junction contained 8 bases not matched to a gene.

For the CDR3, the DNA is TGTGCCAGCAGCCAAGGGAGGGACAGTGGCTACACCTTC. This translates into CASSQGRDSGYTF. V is TRBV4-2 and J is TRBJ1-2; 7 nucleotides agree with TRBD1. The V gene end was trimmed by 1 base and the J gene end by 7 bases; junction bases not matched to a gene: 3. CDR3 length: 13 amino acids. CDR1 and CDR2 (germline): LGHNA, YNFKEQ.

The CDR3 DNA reads TGTGCCAGCAGTAGCCGGGACAGGGTGGAAAAACTGTTTTTT. The encoded protein is CASSSRDRVEKLFF. The chain carries TRBV6-6 and TRBJ1-4; 9 bases agree with TRBD1. The germline gives CDR1 MNHNY, CDR2 SVGAGI (reference sequence). The CDR3 spans 14 residues. V lost 5 bases to trimming and J lost 8 bases; unmatched junction nucleotides: 6.

This chain uses TRBV19 with TRBJ2-1, with unresolved D. V was cut by 5 bases and J by 10 bases, with 12 bases left in between. This CDR3 region has 12 residues. Germline V CDR1 and CDR2: LNHDA, SQIVND (reference sequence). The CDR3 coding sequence is TGTGCCAGTAGTGTTAGCTCTGAAGAGCAGTTCTTC. Residues: CASSVSSEEQFF.

This clone turned up a few times. The chain recombines TRBV4-1 with TRBJ1-2; D is possibly TRBD1 (5 bases). The CDR3 spans 16 residues. The V and J ends lost 3 bases and 4 bases respectively, with 18 bases between them. Germline V lookup: CDR1 MGHRA, CDR2 YSYEKL. CDR3 protein: CASSQPGPSSLYGYTF. The CDR3 DNA sequence: TGCGCCAGCAGCCAGCCAGGGCCGTCCTCCCTCTATGGCTACACCTTC.

The chain recombines TRBV10-2 with TRBJ2-5; D unresolved. Germline assignment: CDR1 WSHSY and CDR2 SAAADI. Trimming took off 6 bases at V and 4 bases at J, with 12 bases between the two ends. CDR3 length: 13 residues. CDR3 protein: CASSQQIIETQYF. For the CDR3, the DNA is TGCGCCAGCAGCCAACAAATCATAGAGACCCAGTACTTC.

In this sample, this clone turned up a few times. The gene calls are TRBV11-2 and TRBJ1-4; 10 nucleotides match TRBD1. This CDR3 has 17 residues. V dropped 4 bases and J dropped 8; count of bases not matched to a gene: 13. Germline values: CDR1 SGHAT, CDR2 FQNNGV. This CDR3 is CASSSQLTGGRGEKLFF. The CDR3 DNA follows: TGTGCCAGCAGCTCCCAATTGACAGGGGGCCGCGGCGAAAAACTGTTTTTT.

V and J are TRBV11-2 and TRBJ2-1; the D gene is possibly TRBD2 (5 bases). CDR1 and CDR2 from the germline V gene are SGHAT and FQNNGV. Trimming removed 7 bases at V and 6 bases at J, with 13 bases between. This CDR3 comprises 13 residues. The CDR3 is CASTTGSSNEQFF. The CDR3 bases are TGTGCCAGCACTACGGGGTCTAGCAATGAGCAGTTCTTC.

Comment on this clone: This sample includes further DNA sequences coding for the same CDR3. The J gene is TRBJ2-3, the V gene TRBV29-1; 7 positions agree with TRBD1. V lost 6 bases and J lost 0; bases outside the gene matches: 6. The CDR3 is 14 residues long. The germline gives CDR1 SQVTM, CDR2 ANQGSEA. This CDR3 reads CSVAPGQSTDTQYF. The CDR3 nucleotides are TGCAGCGTAGCCCCGGGACAGAGCACAGATACGCAGTATTTT.

J is TRBJ2-4 and V is TRBV9; 7 bases fit TRBD2. CDR1 and CDR2 from the germline V gene are SGDLS and YYNGEE. This CDR3 spans 16 amino acids. With 4 bases clipped from V and 0 bases from J, the junction kept 7 bases outside the gene matches. The chain's CDR3 is CASSRMGGLAKNIQYF. The CDR3 DNA reads TGTGCCAGCAGCCGTATGGGGGGGTTAGCCAAAAACATTCAGTACTTC.

This clone was detected only a few times. This chain connects TRBV5-1 to TRBJ2-7, with 7 bases identical to TRBD2. Germline values: CDR1 SGHRS, CDR2 YFSETQ. This CDR3 region has 15 residues. Trimming took 2 bases from V and 2 from J; bases not matched to a gene: 7. CDR3 DNA: TGCGCCAGCAGCTTTTGGGCGGGAGTCCCCTACGAGCAGTACTTC. Its protein is CASSFWAGVPYEQYF.

This clone was detected a few times. The rearrangement uses TRBV7-2 and TRBJ1-1; D may be TRBD1 (6 bases). Germline-derived CDR1 and CDR2 are SGHTA and FQGNSA. The CDR3 is 14 residues long. The V end lost 1 base, the J end lost 1 base, and 7 bases lay between the germline ends. CDR3 loop: CASSLGRGNTEAFF. DNA of the CDR3: TGTGCCAGCAGCTTAGGCAGGGGGAACACTGAAGCTTTCTTT.

This clone was found once. This chain links TRBV12-5 with TRBJ2-2, with D perhaps matching TRBD1 (6 bases). Deletions cut 6 bases from V and 1 base from J, with 9 bases between. Germline CDR1 LGHNT, CDR2 FRNRAP. This CDR3 is built from 14 residues. This CDR3 is CASGPTGNTGELFF. CDR3 bases: TGTGCTAGTGGCCCGACAGGGAACACCGGGGAGCTGTTTTTT.

This clone was counted only a few times. The V and J genes are TRBV2 and TRBJ2-5, with 10 bases aligning to TRBD2. This CDR3 is built from 14 residues. Germline CDR1 is SNHLY and CDR2 is FYNNEI. Trimming took 2 bases from V and 4 from J; bases not matched to a gene: 1. CDR3 DNA: TGTGCCAGCAGTGAACCTAGCGGGAGAGAGACCCAGTACTTC. This codes for CASSEPSGRETQYF.

The chain links TRBV6-5 to TRBJ1-1, with a tentative D call TRBD1 (5 bases). Trimming stripped 0 bases from V and 0 bases from J, with 11 bases between. This CDR3 has 16 residues. CDR1 is MNHEY and CDR2 is SVGAGI in the germline V gene. CDR3 nucleotides: TGTGCCAGCAGTTACTCTGTGGGGGGACTGAACACTGAAGCTTTCTTT. It yields the protein CASSYSVGGLNTEAFF.

The chain combines TRBV5-1 with TRBJ2-1; a weak D match, TRBD2 (5 bases). The germline CDR1 and CDR2 sequences are SGHRS and YFSETQ. The CDR3 has 13 amino acids. With 5 bases removed from V and 9 bases from J, the gap between germline ends came to 15 bases. The CDR3 nucleotides are TGCGCCAGCAGACTGGGAGAAGGCGGTGAGCAGTTCTTC. Translation: CASRLGEGGEQFF.

The chain links TRBV2 to TRBJ1-1; the D is unclear. Germline loops: CDR1 SNHLY, CDR2 FYNNEI. With 4 bases removed from V and 0 bases from J, the gap between germline ends came to 9 bases. The CDR3 consists of 14 residues. CDR3 bases: TGTGCCAGCAGTGGAGCTTCTATGAACACTGAAGCTTTCTTT. Amino acids: CASSGASMNTEAFF. Based on the CDR3 plus reference TRBV2 and TRBJ1-1, the full variable domain is EPEVTQTPSHQVTQMGQEVILRCVPISNHLYFYWYRQILGQKVEFLVSFYNNEISEKSEIFDDQFSVERPDGSNFTLKIRSTKLEDSAMYFCASSGASMNTEAFFGQGTRLTVV.

This rearrangement joins TRBV19 to TRBJ1-4; TRBD1 agrees at 8 bases. Germline-derived CDR1 and CDR2 are LNHDA and SQIVND (reference sequence). The CDR3 consists of 14 residues. The V segment lost 5 bases and the J segment 12 bases; nucleotides outside the gene matches: 11. The DNA for the CDR3 is TGTGCCAGTAGTCCCTCCCTACAGGGGGGGGAACTGTTTTTT. It encodes CASSPSLQGGELFF.